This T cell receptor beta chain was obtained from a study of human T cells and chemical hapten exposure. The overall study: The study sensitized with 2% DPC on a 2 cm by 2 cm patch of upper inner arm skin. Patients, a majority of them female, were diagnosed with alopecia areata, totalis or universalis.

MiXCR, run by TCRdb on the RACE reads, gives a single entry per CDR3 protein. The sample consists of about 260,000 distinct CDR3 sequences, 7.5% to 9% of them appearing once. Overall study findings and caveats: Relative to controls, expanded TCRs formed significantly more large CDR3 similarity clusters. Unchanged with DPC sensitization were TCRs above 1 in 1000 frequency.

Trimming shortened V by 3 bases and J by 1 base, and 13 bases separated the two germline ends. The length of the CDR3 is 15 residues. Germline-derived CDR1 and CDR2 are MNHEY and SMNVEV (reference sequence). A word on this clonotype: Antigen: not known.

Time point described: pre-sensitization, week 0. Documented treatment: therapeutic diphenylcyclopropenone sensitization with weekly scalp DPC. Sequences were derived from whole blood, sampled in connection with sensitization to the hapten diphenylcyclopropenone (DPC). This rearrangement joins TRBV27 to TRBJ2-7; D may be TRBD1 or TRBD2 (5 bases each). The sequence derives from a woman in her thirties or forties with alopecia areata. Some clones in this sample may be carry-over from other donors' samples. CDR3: CASSFFPGPSYEQYF. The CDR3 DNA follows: TGTGCCAGCAGTTTCTTTCCGGGACCATCCTACGAGCAGTACTTC.